These T cell receptor beta chains were read from a single sample in a study of Graves' ophthalmopathy and Graves' hyperthyroidism. From the multiplex PCR reads, TCRdb called clonotypes with MiXCR, one entry per CDR3 protein. Counted here are 170,000 or so distinct CDR3 sequences, approximately 40% occurring once; the ten biggest clones make up around 9.3%. The sequenced sample consisted of peripheral blood. Receptor source: a man aged 25 to 45 with Graves' ophthalmopathy. CDR3s leave out the opening cysteine and the closing phenylalanine or tryptophan.

V	J	CDR3
TRBV6-1	TRBJ1-1	ASSDVGQNTEAF
TRBV28	TRBJ2-7	ASSEGGTGLYEQY
TRBV5-1	TRBJ2-7	ASSLAGTGVGEQY
TRBV20-1	TRBJ1-5	SVLRTGNQPQH
TRBV12-3/TRBV12-4	TRBJ2-2	ATLHPNTGELF
TRBV6-4	TRBJ2-7	ASSDLVPGGTYEQY
TRBV12-3/TRBV12-4	TRBJ2-7	ASSLTSSSYEQY
TRBV20-1	TRBJ1-3	SARGTGVNGNTIY
TRBV28	TRBJ1-5	ASSQRPQPQH
TRBV12-3/TRBV12-4	TRBJ1-3	ASLQGLSGNTIY
TRBV12-3/TRBV12-4	TRBJ2-5	ASSLQAGVGETQY
TRBV28	TRBJ2-7	ASSLGGDYEQY
TRBV6-2/TRBV6-3	TRBJ1-5	ASSYSQGNQPQH
TRBV7-2	TRBJ1-1	ASSLPGRGKYTEAF
TRBV12-3/TRBV12-4	TRBJ2-7	ASSPGTEPYEQY
TRBV30	TRBJ2-7	AWSATGAAPDEQY
TRBV12-3/TRBV12-4	TRBJ1-1	ASSMLRWVEAF
TRBV28	TRBJ1-1	ASSLQSGLNTEAF
TRBV6-5	TRBJ2-5	ASSSEKAGGQETQY
TRBV12-3/TRBV12-4	TRBJ2-5	ASSLGSSETQY
TRBV28	TRBJ1-5	ASSLFTQPQH
TRBV24-1	TRBJ2-5	ATSDTGLAGGGFGETQY
TRBV6-1	TRBJ1-6	ASIHSGQKNSPLH
TRBV7-9	TRBJ1-5	ASSGASNQPQH
TRBV12-3/TRBV12-4	TRBJ1-5	ATQFEGGDFGNQPQH
TRBV12-3/TRBV12-4	TRBJ2-2	ASSRINTGELF
TRBV25-1	TRBJ1-1	ASRDPGGTTEAF
TRBV20-1	TRBJ1-5	SAPETYSNQPQH
TRBV7-8	TRBJ1-5	ASSLEARVNQPQH
TRBV28	TRBJ1-1	ASSRPLGGVMNTEAF
TRBV28	TRBJ2-7	ASKGEHYEQY
TRBV6-5	TRBJ2-7	ASRRAKTYEQY
TRBV30	TRBJ1-1	AWSWGDDEAF
TRBV12-3/TRBV12-4	TRBJ1-2	ASSSGDRGLRGYT
TRBV29-1	TRBJ2-7	SVRTSGNSYEQY
TRBV7-2	TRBJ1-3	ASSLAPDPSGNTIY
TRBV7-2	TRBJ2-7	ASSLGPDSYEQY
TRBV2	TRBJ2-7	ASRETGVGRYEQY
TRBV12-3/TRBV12-4	TRBJ1-1	ASSFLENTEAF
TRBV12-3/TRBV12-4	TRBJ1-2	ASSPNLLTGGYT